This T cell receptor beta chain derives from a study of blood T cell repertoires in COVID-19. Study overall: Material from acute and convalescent COVID-19 was sourced from the United States, Italy and Spain. T cells, B-cell-depleted T cells, or PBMCs supplied cDNA or gDNA.

In the original analysis: Amplification with reference gene primers provided the estimates of nucleated cell counts. Some clones are missing from TCRdb's copy, which holds only in-frame ones; the method was immunoSEQ multiplex PCR. Clone size and the V and J calls come from that table; the DNA yielded D and trimming. The sample includes about 300,000 clones, approximately 86% of them seen just once. Trimming cost V 6 bases and J 7 bases, with 19 bases left between them. The CDR3 extends over 13 amino acids. The germline V gene encodes CDR1 SQVTM and CDR2 ANQGSEA. This TCR was sampled from a man between 65 and 85 years old with acute or convalescent COVID-19. The sample consisted of peripheral blood. This chain uses TRBV29-1 with TRBJ2-7; D remains unclear. DNA of the CDR3: TGCAGCGTCCAAGTGAGTACCTTCCCGGAGCAGTACTTC. It specifies CSVQVSTFPEQYF.